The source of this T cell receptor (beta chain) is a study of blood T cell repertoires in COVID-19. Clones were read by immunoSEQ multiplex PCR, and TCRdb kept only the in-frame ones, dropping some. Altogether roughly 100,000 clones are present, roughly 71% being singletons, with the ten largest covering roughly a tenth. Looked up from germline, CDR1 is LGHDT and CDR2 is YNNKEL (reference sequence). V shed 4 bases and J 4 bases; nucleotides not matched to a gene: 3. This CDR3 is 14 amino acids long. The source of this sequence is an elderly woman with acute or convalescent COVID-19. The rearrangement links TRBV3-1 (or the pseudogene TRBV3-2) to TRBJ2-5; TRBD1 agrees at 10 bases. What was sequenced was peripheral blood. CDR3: CASSRGTGVETQYF. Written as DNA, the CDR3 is TGTGCCAGCAGCCGCGGGACAGGGGTAGAGACCCAGTACTTC.